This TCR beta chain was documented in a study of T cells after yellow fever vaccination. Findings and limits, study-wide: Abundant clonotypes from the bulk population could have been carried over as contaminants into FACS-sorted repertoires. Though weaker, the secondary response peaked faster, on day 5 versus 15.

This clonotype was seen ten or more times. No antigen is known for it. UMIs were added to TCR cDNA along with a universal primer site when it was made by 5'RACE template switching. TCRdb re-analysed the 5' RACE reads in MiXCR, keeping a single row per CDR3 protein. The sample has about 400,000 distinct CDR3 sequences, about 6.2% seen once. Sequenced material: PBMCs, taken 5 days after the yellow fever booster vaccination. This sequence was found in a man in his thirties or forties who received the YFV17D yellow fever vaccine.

The CDR3 sequence: CAIMGLAGTGELFF. In DNA, the CDR3 is TGTGCCATCATGGGACTAGCGGGAACCGGGGAGCTGTTTTTT. The chain has TRBV10-3 and TRBJ2-2; 13 nucleotides align to TRBD2. Germline V CDR1 and CDR2: ENHRY, SYGVKD. The CDR3 extends over 14 amino acids. Trimming took 7 bases from V and 5 from J; bases not matched to a gene: 1.